Sequencing of this T cell receptor beta chain was carried out in a study of blood T cell repertoires in COVID-19. TCRdb's copy holds only in-frame clones and misses some; the assay was immunoSEQ multiplex PCR. In the table there are about 76,000 clones, around 91% of which are singletons. This receptor was obtained from a woman aged 50 to 65 in a cohort sampled during active COVID-19. Sequenced material: peripheral blood.

The CDR3 coding sequence is TGTGCCAGCAGTGAAGGTCAACTAGCGGGCCCCGGGGAGCTGTTTTTT. Protein sequence: CASSEGQLAGPGELFF. The V and J genes are TRBV2 and TRBJ2-2; TRBD2 agrees at 9 bases. This CDR3 is built from 16 residues. V was pared by 1 base and J by 6 bases, with 6 bases of the junction left unmatched. Per the germline V gene, CDR1 is SNHLY and CDR2 is FYNNEI.